Given below is one T cell receptor (beta chain) in context. The antigen remains undetermined. The data belong to a study of T cells after yellow fever vaccination. Study conclusions and caveats: Clones from primary vaccination mostly reappeared after the booster (approximately 96% CD4, over 85% CD8). Weaker, the secondary response peaked sooner, at day 5 versus 15.

With V trimmed by 5 bases and J by 1 base, 10 bases remained unmatched. Germline loops: CDR1 MDHEN, CDR2 SYDVKM. This CDR3 region has 17 residues. The authors made TCR cDNA by 5'RACE template switching, adding a universal primer site and UMIs. TCRdb used MiXCR to reprocess the 5' RACE reads, holding one entry per CDR3 protein. The sample lists about 370,000 distinct CDR3 sequences, roughly 12% occurring once. This TCR was sampled from a man aged 18 to 30 who received the YFV17D yellow fever vaccine. J is TRBJ1-5 and V is TRBV28; 8 nucleotides line up with TRBD1. This material consisted of PBMCs, taken on the day of the first yellow fever vaccination. CDR3 DNA sequence: TGTGCCAGCAGTCCCGCGACAGGGGAAGGCAGCAATCAGCCCCAGCATTTT. Protein sequence: CASSPATGEGSNQPQHF. The variable domain in full, completed from reference TRBV28 and TRBJ1-5, reads DVKVTQSSRYLVKRTGEKVFLECVQDMDHENMFWYRQDPGLGLRLIYFSYDVKMKEKGDIPEGYSVSREKKERFSLILESASTNQTSMYLCASSPATGEGSNQPQHFGDGTRLSIL.